The 5 T cell receptor beta chains below come from one sample, sequenced in a study of brain T cells in children with intractable seizures. Assay used: immunoSEQ multiplex PCR; TCRdb lists only in-frame clones, some missing. The sample contains about 340,000 clones, over 90% of which appear only once. Time point meaning: blood from clinic visit 5 months post-surgery; TSC patient then seizure free. The sample consisted of peripheral blood, taken more than 4 months after surgery. These receptors were taken from a boy less than two years old with tuberous sclerosis and intractable seizures.

This clone was detected a few times. The chain combines TRBV7-9 with TRBJ1-2, with D possibly being TRBD1 (6 bases). This CDR3 spans 14 amino acids. Germline assignment: CDR1 SEHNR and CDR2 FQNEAQ (reference sequence). V lost 3 bases, J lost 5 bases, and 13 bases lay in between. The CDR3 bases are TGTGCCAGCAGCTTCAGGACAGAAGCTTATGGCTACACCTTC. As protein: CASSFRTEAYGYTF.

The DNA of the CDR3 is TGTGCCAGCCGGGATTACGGACTAGCCCCGGATGAGCAGTACTTC. It yields the protein CASRDYGLAPDEQYF. The rearrangement uses TRBV6-5 and TRBJ2-7; 8 bases are shared with TRBD2. This CDR3 contains 15 residues. V lost 8 bases to trimming and J lost 7 bases; unmatched junction nucleotides: 16. CDR1 MNHEY and CDR2 SVGAGI come from the germline V gene.

The J gene is TRBJ1-5, the V gene TRBV19; D may be TRBD1 (6 bases). The CDR3 is 21 residues long. The germline V gene encodes CDR1 LNHDA and CDR2 SQIVND (reference sequence). V lost 4 bases, J lost 0 bases, and 28 bases lay in between. CDR3 region: CASSTTPSTPRQVGSNQPQHF. The CDR3 region has the DNA TGTGCCAGTAGTACCACGCCATCCACCCCTCGACAGGTGGGTAGCAATCAGCCCCAGCATTTT.

The chain couples TRBV11-2 to TRBJ1-4; D possibly corresponds to TRBD1 (5 bases). The ends were cut back, 4 bases at V and 1 base at J, with 7 bases in the middle. The germline V gene has CDR1 SGHAT and CDR2 FQNNGV. There are 14 residues in the CDR3. The CDR3 coding sequence is TGTGCCAGCAGCTGGGACGGAACTAATGAAAAACTGTTTTTT. Encoded protein: CASSWDGTNEKLFF.

J is TRBJ1-3 and V is TRBV5-6; D unclear. The germline V gene has CDR1 SGHDT and CDR2 YYEEEE. The V and J ends lost 4 bases and 0 bases respectively, with 11 bases between them. The CDR3 is made up of 15 amino acids. CDR3 sequence reads: CASSPRLLSGNTIYF. The CDR3 region has the DNA TGTGCCAGCAGCCCCCGACTTCTCTCTGGAAACACCATATATTTT.